Shown below are 23 T cell receptor beta chains from a single sample sequenced in a study of T cell responses to AZD1222 COVID-19 vaccine. This table comes from immunoSEQ multiplex PCR, and its TCRdb copy is limited to in-frame clones, with some not included. This sample carries about 90,000 clones, almost 90% of them seen once, and the ten largest clones take 9% to 12%. This sample comprised peripheral blood, obtained on day 0 of MenACWY control vaccination. These TCRs come from an adult in good health.

V gene TRBV10-3 combines with J gene TRBJ1-2; 7 bases are a match to TRBD1. With V trimmed by 2 bases and J by 2 bases, 5 bases remained unmatched. The CDR3 sequence is 15 residues long. Germline loops: CDR1 ENHRY, CDR2 SYGVKD. Here the CDR3 reads CAISEIGTENYGYTF. Here the CDR3 DNA reads TGTGCCATCAGTGAGATAGGGACAGAAAACTATGGCTACACCTTC.

This chain connects TRBV14 to TRBJ1-1; D is uncertain. The V and J ends lost 4 bases and 8 bases respectively, with 17 bases between them. CDR1 and CDR2 (germline): SGHDN, FVKESK. The CDR3 runs to 14 residues. The CDR3 nucleotides are TGTGCCAGCAGCCGAACGGTCGAAACCCAAGAAGCTTTCTTT. This gives the protein CASSRTVETQEAFF.

DNA of the CDR3: TGTGCCAGCGGCGGGTGGGACAGCCTCATGAACACTGAAGCTTTCTTT. It specifies CASGGWDSLMNTEAFF. The V call is TRBV2, the J call TRBJ1-1; 7 positions match TRBD1. Germline V lookup: CDR1 SNHLY, CDR2 FYNNEI. The CDR3 loop spans 16 amino acids. J gave up 0 bases and V 8 bases, and 12 bases lay outside the gene matches. The full variable domain, rest sourced from reference TRBV2 and TRBJ1-1, is EPEVTQTPSHQVTQMGQEVILRCVPISNHLYFYWYRQILGQKVEFLVSFYNNEISEKSEIFDDQFSVERPDGSNFTLKIRSTKLEDSAMYFCASGGWDSLMNTEAFFGQGTRLTVV.

The rearrangement uses TRBV18 and TRBJ1-5, with no clear D. The V gene's germline CDR1 is KGHSH and CDR2 LQKENI. Trimming took off 3 bases at V and 5 bases at J, with 8 bases between the two ends. CDR3 length: 13 amino acids. In nucleotides, the CDR3 is TGTGCCAGCTCACCTCACCCCGATCAGCCCCAGCATTTT. Protein sequence: CASSPHPDQPQHF.

This sequence joins TRBV12-3 or TRBV12-4 and TRBJ1-3; perhaps TRBD1 as D (5 bases). The V and J ends lost 6 bases and 3 bases respectively, with 9 bases between them. CDR3 length equals 13 residues. The CDR3 region is CASSRDGGNTIYF. The CDR3 DNA follows: TGTGCCAGCAGCCGGGACGGTGGAAACACCATATATTTT.

This CDR3 reads CASSEQVGGADTQYF. The CDR3 DNA follows: TGCGCCAGCAGCGAACAGGTTGGGGGGGCAGATACGCAGTATTTT. The V and J genes are TRBV4-3 and TRBJ2-3; 7 positions match TRBD2. CDR1 LGHNA and CDR2 YSLEER come from the germline V gene. This CDR3 comprises 15 residues. V was pared by 5 bases and J by 4 bases, with 9 bases of the junction left unmatched.

This clone appeared a few times. The chain carries TRBV5-4 and TRBJ2-1; D is uncertain. The germline V gene encodes CDR1 SGHNT and CDR2 YYREEE (reference sequence). The CDR3 is 16 amino acids. Trimming pared 4 bases from V and 3 bases from J, leaving 17 bases between. The CDR3 protein is CASSPLSVSVYNEQFF. The CDR3, as DNA: TGTGCCAGCAGCCCTCTGTCGGTGTCCGTCTACAATGAGCAGTTCTTC.

The chain recombines TRBV9 with TRBJ1-3; 9 nucleotides match TRBD1. Trimming at V came to 4 bases and at J to 4 bases, leaving 12 bases not matched to a gene. This CDR3 region has 17 residues. CDR1 and CDR2 (germline): SGDLS, YYNGEE. The CDR3 loop is CASSSHSGTGQGNTIYF. The DNA for the CDR3 is TGTGCCAGCAGCTCCCACTCCGGGACAGGGCAAGGAAACACCATATATTTT.

The CDR3 DNA reads as TGTGCCAGCAGCATGGGACAAAACTATGGCTACACCTTC. Translation: CASSMGQNYGYTF. V gene TRBV6-4 combines with J gene TRBJ1-2; maybe TRBD1 (6 bases). Trimming removed 6 bases at V and 2 bases at J, with 10 bases between. There are 13 residues in the CDR3. Germline CDR1 reads MRHNA; CDR2 reads SNTAGT.

In its sample, this clone was seen once. The chain joins TRBV19 to TRBJ1-1; 11 nucleotides line up with TRBD1. There are 15 residues in the CDR3. With 4 bases clipped from V and 3 bases from J, the junction kept 4 bases outside the gene matches. Germline CDR1 reads LNHDA; CDR2 reads SQIVND (reference sequence). CDR3 amino acids: CASSTGTGGYTEAFF. As DNA, the CDR3 is TGTGCCAGTAGTACCGGGACAGGGGGATACACTGAAGCTTTCTTT.

The chain couples TRBV30 to TRBJ1-4; 7 nucleotides match TRBD1. CDR1 and CDR2 from the germline V gene are GTSNPN and SVGIG (reference sequence). V was clipped by 7 bases and J by 8 bases; unmatched bases: 7. The CDR3 sequence is 12 residues long. The DNA for the CDR3 is TGTGCCTCACAGGGGCGGGAGGAAAAACTGTTTTTT. It translates to CASQGREEKLFF.

V usage is TRBV28 and J usage is TRBJ2-7; D might be TRBD2 (5 bases). This CDR3 spans 15 amino acids. V shed 4 bases and J shed 6 bases, with 19 bases lying between them. The germline V gene encodes CDR1 MDHEN and CDR2 SYDVKM. CDR3 amino acids: CASSSSPGLISEQYF. The CDR3 DNA reads as TGTGCCAGCAGTTCCTCACCGGGATTAATATCCGAGCAGTACTTC.

The rearrangement joins TRBV6-6 to TRBJ1-5, with TRBD1 as a possible D gene (5 bases). This CDR3 is 14 amino acids long. V shed 3 bases and J shed 7 bases, with 13 bases lying between them. In germline, CDR1 is MNHNY, CDR2 SVGAGI (reference sequence). CDR3 protein: CASSYPQGWQPQHF. The CDR3 nucleotides are TGTGCCAGCAGTTATCCCCAGGGTTGGCAGCCCCAGCATTTT.

The CDR3 nucleotides read TGTGCCAGCAGCTTAGAGGGGGCGGCTGGAAACACCATATATTTT. Protein sequence: CASSLEGAAGNTIYF. The chain couples TRBV11-2 to TRBJ1-3; tentatively, D is TRBD1 (6 bases). Germline V gene lookup returns CDR1 SGHAT and CDR2 FQNNGV. This CDR3 comprises 15 residues. The V end was cut by 0 bases, the J end by 2 bases, with 8 bases between.

The gene calls are TRBV6-2 or TRBV6-3 and TRBJ1-5; D ambiguous. Trimming removed 2 bases from V and 3 bases from J, with 8 bases in between. From germline, CDR1 is MNHEY and CDR2 SVGEGT. The CDR3 consists of 14 residues. CDR3 in amino acids: CASSYPQSNQPQHF. Written as DNA, the CDR3 is TGTGCCAGCAGTTACCCGCAGTCCAATCAGCCCCAGCATTTT.

About this clone: Within the sample, other DNA sequences also encode this same CDR3. The J gene is TRBJ1-2, the V gene TRBV5-8; 9 bases match TRBD1. CDR3 length equals 14 residues. V lost 1 base and J lost 2; bases outside the gene matches: 0. Germline CDR1 reads SGHTS; CDR2 reads YDEGEE. In DNA, the CDR3 is TGTGCCAGCAGCTTGACAGGGGGCAACTATGGCTACACCTTC. Its translation is CASSLTGGNYGYTF.

The CDR3 sequence is CASLRAAGGGGHNEQFF. CDR3 DNA: TGTGCCAGTCTCCGGGCAGCCGGCGGGGGGGGACACAATGAGCAGTTCTTC. The rearrangement links TRBV19 to TRBJ2-1, with 9 bases identical to TRBD2. The CDR3 totals 17 residues. The junction had 16 bases not matched to a gene; V was cut back by 8 bases and J by 5 bases. The germline V gene has CDR1 LNHDA and CDR2 SQIVND (reference sequence).

The genes are TRBV7-9 and TRBJ2-1; 7 bases align to TRBD2. CDR1 and CDR2 from the germline V gene are SEHNR and FQNEAQ (reference sequence). The V gene end was trimmed by 5 bases and the J gene end by 7 bases; junction bases not matched to a gene: 8. The CDR3 length is 14 residues. Here the CDR3 reads CASSLGGGVNEQFF. CDR3 DNA sequence: TGTGCCAGCAGCCTTGGTGGGGGGGTGAATGAGCAGTTCTTC.

The rearrangement uses TRBV7-8 and TRBJ2-1, with a possible D match to TRBD2 (5 bases). V shed 7 bases and J shed 0 bases, with 10 bases lying between them. CDR1 SGHVS and CDR2 FQNEAQ come from the germline V gene. The CDR3 spans 14 residues. The CDR3 here is CASIVGVSYNEQFF. As DNA, the CDR3 is TGTGCCAGCATCGTCGGGGTCTCCTACAATGAGCAGTTCTTC.

The chain links TRBV4-3 to TRBJ2-3; 7 nucleotides align to TRBD1. The germline gives CDR1 LGHNA, CDR2 YSLEER. V shed 1 base, J shed 4 bases, and the junction held 5 bases outside the gene matches. The CDR3 is 15 residues long. The CDR3 DNA reads as TGCGCCAGCAGCCAAGGACAGGGCCGCGCAGATACGCAGTATTTT. Its protein product is CASSQGQGRADTQYF.

The chain employs TRBV28 and TRBJ2-7, with 9 bases fitting TRBD1. The CDR3 consists of 12 residues. In germline, CDR1 is MDHEN, CDR2 SYDVKM. Unmatched junction bases numbered 6, after V lost 5 bases and J lost 10 bases. CDR3 sequence: CASSTDRGPQYF. Here the CDR3 DNA reads TGTGCCAGCAGTACGGACAGGGGACCTCAGTACTTC.

The chain is built from TRBV27 and TRBJ2-2; possible D gene TRBD2, 6 bases. V was clipped by 5 bases and J by 0 bases, with 13 bases between them. Germline V lookup: CDR1 MNHEY, CDR2 SMNVEV (reference sequence). The CDR3 sequence is 16 residues long. CDR3 in DNA: TGTGCCAGCAGTAATACCGGGACTTCGAACACCGGGGAGCTGTTTTTT. Its protein is CASSNTGTSNTGELFF.

The chain combines TRBV10-3 with TRBJ1-5; a possible D gene is TRBD1 (5 bases). The CDR3 runs 15 residues. Germline V lookup: CDR1 ENHRY, CDR2 SYGVKD. Trimming took off 4 bases at V and 8 bases at J, with 18 bases between the two ends. The CDR3 protein is CAISGGRRKGEPQHF. In nucleotides, the CDR3 is TGTGCCATCAGTGGGGGGAGACGGAAAGGAGAGCCCCAGCATTTT.